This T cell receptor (beta chain) comes out of a study of T cell clonality in common variable immunodeficiency. Many counts were recorded for this clone. The CDR3 end lies 3 residues beyond the end of the read and is filled in from the germline J gene. This CDR3 contains 15 residues. Germline V gives CDR1 GTSNPN, CDR2 SVGIG (reference sequence). Trimming removed 0 bases at V and 4 bases at J, with 16 bases between. The protocol was immunoSEQ multiplex PCR, while the TCRdb copy is restricted to in-frame clones and leaves out a portion. Singletons are absent from the sample, which has roughly 60,000 clones.

The receptor was isolated from a person aged 18-70 years in good health. V and J are TRBV30 and TRBJ2-7; D possibly corresponds to TRBD2 (6 bases). The sequenced sample was peripheral blood mononuclear cells. Partial CDR3 DNA: TGTGCCTGGAGTGTACGGGTAGGCGGGAAATACGAG. Its translation: CAWSVRVGGKYE. The CDR3 in its entirety is CAWSVRVGGKYEQYF.